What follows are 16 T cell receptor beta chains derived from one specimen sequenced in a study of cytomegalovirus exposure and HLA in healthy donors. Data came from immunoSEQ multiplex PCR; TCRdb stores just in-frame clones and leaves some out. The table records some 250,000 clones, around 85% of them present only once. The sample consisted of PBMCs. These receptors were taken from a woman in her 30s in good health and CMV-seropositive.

The CDR3 DNA reads TGTGCCAGTAGTATGGGGGCAGGGTGGGCCGGGGAGCTGTTTTTT. Its protein is CASSMGAGWAGELFF. The rearrangement links TRBV19 to TRBJ2-2, with a weak D call TRBD1 (6 bases). The V gene's germline CDR1 is LNHDA and CDR2 SQIVND (reference sequence). CDR3 length: 15 amino acids. V was trimmed by 3 bases and J by 6 bases, leaving 14 bases between them.

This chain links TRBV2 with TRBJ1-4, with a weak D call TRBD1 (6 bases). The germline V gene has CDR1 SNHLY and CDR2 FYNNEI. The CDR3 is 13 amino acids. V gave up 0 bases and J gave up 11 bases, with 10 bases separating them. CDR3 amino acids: CASSEARQGKLFF. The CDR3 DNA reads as TGTGCCAGCAGTGAAGCCCGGCAGGGGAAACTGTTTTTT.

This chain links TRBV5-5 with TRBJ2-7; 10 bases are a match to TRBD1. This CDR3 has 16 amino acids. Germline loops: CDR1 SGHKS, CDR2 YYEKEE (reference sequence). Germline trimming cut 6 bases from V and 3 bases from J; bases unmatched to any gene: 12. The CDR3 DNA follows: TGTGCCAGCACCCCAGTGCCGGACAGGGGGATCTACGAGCAGTACTTC. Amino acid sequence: CASTPVPDRGIYEQYF.

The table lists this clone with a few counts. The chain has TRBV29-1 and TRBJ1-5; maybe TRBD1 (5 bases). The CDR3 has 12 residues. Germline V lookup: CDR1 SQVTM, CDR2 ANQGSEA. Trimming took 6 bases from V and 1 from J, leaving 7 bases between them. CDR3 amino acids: CSVGGSNQPQHF. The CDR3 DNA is TGCAGCGTGGGGGGGAGCAATCAGCCCCAGCATTTT. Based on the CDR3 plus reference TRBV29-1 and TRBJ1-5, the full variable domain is SAVISQKPSRDICQRGTSLTIQCQVDSQVTMMFWYRQQPGQSLTLIATANQGSEATYESGFVIDKFPISRPNLTFSTLTVSNMSPEDSSIYLCSVGGSNQPQHFGDGTRLSIL.

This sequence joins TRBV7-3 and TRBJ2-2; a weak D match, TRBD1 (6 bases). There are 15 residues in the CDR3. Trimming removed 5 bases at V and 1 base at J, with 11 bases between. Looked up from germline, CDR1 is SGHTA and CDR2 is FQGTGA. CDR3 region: CASSPSGQNTGELFF. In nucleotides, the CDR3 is TGTGCCAGCAGCCCCTCGGGACAGAACACCGGGGAGCTGTTTTTT.

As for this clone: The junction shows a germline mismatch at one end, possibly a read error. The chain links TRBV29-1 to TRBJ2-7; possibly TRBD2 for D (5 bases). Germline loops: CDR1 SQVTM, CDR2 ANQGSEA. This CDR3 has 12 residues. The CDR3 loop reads CSAEAEPYEQYF. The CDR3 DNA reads TGCAGCGCTGAAGCGGAGCCCTACGAGCAGTACTTC.

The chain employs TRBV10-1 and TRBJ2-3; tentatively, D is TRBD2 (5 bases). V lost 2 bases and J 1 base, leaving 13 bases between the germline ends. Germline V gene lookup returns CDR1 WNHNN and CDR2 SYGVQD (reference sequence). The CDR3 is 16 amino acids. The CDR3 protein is CASSEMASQGTDTQYF. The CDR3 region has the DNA TGCGCCAGCAGTGAGATGGCTAGCCAGGGCACAGATACGCAGTATTTT.

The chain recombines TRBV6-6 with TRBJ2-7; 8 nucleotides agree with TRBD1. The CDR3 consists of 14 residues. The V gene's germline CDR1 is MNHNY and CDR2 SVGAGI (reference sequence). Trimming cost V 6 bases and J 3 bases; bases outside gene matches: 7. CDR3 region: CASRPGQGRYEQYF. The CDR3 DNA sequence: TGTGCCAGCAGACCCGGACAGGGCCGCTACGAGCAGTACTTC.

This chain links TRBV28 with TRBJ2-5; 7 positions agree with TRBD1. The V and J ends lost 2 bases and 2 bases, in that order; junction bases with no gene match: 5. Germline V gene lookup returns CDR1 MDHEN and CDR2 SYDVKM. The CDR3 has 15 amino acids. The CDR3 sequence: CASSLKGTVQETQYF. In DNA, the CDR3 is TGTGCCAGCAGTTTAAAGGGGACAGTTCAAGAGACCCAGTACTTC.

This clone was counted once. For the CDR3, the DNA is TGTGCCAGTAAGGACAGGCCGGGTAGCACCATATATTTT. Amino acids: CASKDRPGSTIYF. This chain uses TRBV19 with TRBJ1-3, with 7 bases identical to TRBD1. Germline trimming cut 7 bases from V and 9 bases from J; bases unmatched to any gene: 9. CDR3 length: 13 amino acids. Per the germline V gene, CDR1 is LNHDA and CDR2 is SQIVND (reference sequence).

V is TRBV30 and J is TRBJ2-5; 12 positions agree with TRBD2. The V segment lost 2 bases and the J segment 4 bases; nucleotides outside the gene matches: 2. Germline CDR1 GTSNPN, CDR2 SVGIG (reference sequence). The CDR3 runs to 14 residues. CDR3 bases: TGTGCCTGGAGTCCGGGACTAGCGGGAGAGACCCAGTACTTC. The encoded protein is CAWSPGLAGETQYF.

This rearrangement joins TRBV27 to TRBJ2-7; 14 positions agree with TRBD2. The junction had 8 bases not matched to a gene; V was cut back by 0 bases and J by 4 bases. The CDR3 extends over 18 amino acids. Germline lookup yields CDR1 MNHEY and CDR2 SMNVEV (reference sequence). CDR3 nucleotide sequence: TGTGCCAGCAGTTTATCGTCGTGGGGACTAGCGGGGGATTACGAGCAGTACTTC. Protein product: CASSLSSWGLAGDYEQYF.

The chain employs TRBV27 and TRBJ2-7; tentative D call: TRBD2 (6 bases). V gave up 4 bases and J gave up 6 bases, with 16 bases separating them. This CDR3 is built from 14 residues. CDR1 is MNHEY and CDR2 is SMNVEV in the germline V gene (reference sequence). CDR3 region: CASSYGTRGGEQYF. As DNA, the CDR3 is TGTGCCAGCAGTTACGGCACTAGGGGAGGCGAGCAGTACTTC.

The CDR3, as DNA: TGTGCCAGTAGTATATTGTCCGGACAGGTCTCTGGGGCCAACGTCCTGACTTTC. It codes for CASSILSGQVSGANVLTF. This chain links TRBV19 with TRBJ2-6; TRBD1 matches 7 bases. Germline CDR1 reads LNHDA; CDR2 reads SQIVND (reference sequence). This CDR3 has 18 amino acids. V was pared by 2 bases and J by 0 bases, with 7 bases of the junction left unmatched.

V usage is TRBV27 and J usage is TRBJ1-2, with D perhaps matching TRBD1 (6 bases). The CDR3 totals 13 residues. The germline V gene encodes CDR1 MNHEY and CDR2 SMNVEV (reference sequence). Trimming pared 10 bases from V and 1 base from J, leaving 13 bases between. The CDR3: CATRPDSNYGYTF. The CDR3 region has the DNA TGTGCCACACGACCGGACAGTAACTATGGCTACACCTTC.

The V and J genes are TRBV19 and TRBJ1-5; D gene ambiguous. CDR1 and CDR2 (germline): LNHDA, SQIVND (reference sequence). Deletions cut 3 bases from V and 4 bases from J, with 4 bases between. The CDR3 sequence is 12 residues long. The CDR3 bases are TGTGCCAGTAGTATCATTAATCAGCCCCAGCATTTT. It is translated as CASSIINQPQHF.